This TCR beta chain was profiled in a study of T cells in Graves' hyperthyroidism and ophthalmopathy. Across the whole study: The blood sample was taken at first diagnosis, before treatment began.

This clonotype turned up a few times. Its antigen remains unknown. Exclusion followed for patients with uncontrolled infection, other autoimmune disease, pregnancy or lactation. Diagnoses used clinical symptoms, serum thyroxine and TRAb, thyroid ultrasound and orbital computed tomography. V lost 2 bases to trimming and J lost 1 base, with 12 bases between them. CDR1 MNHEY and CDR2 SVGEGT come from the germline V gene. There are 15 residues in the CDR3. TCR beta CDR3 regions were amplified from RNA transcripts. An initial round of RT-PCR targeting the TCR CDR3 relied on the HTBI primer set. TCRdb re-called the multiplex PCR reads with MiXCR, one entry per CDR3 protein. The repertoire holds hundreds of thousands of distinct CDR3 sequences, with approximately 14% as singletons. General study results and limits: Most thyroid clonotypes with frequency above 0.001 were detected in blood.

The sample taken for sequencing was blood. The source of this sequence is a woman aged 40 to 50 with Graves' hyperthyroidism. The chain employs TRBV6-2 or TRBV6-3 and TRBJ2-7; TRBD2 might be the D (6 bases). The CDR3 DNA is TGTGCCAGCAGTTACGACGCGGGGCAGTCCTACGAGCAGTACTTC. Its translation is CASSYDAGQSYEQYF.